These T cell receptor beta chains were read from a single sample in a study of blood T cell repertoires in COVID-19. Sequencing used immunoSEQ multiplex PCR; TCRdb keeps in-frame clones, though not all of them. The data show 450,000 or so clones, approximately 90% seen once. The material sequenced was peripheral blood. Receptor source: a man aged 18 to 35 with COVID-19, enrolled during active disease. The CDR3 runs from the conserved cysteine through the conserved F or W. A D gene is named only where the DNA matches it firmly. Rows give clone size only sometimes, using once, few, many, or a class for an expanded clone.

15 | few | TRBJ1-1 | TRBD1 | TRBV7-9 | CASSLDRWDRGTAFF | TGTGCCAGCAGCTTAGATAGATGGGACAGGGGGACAGCTTTCTTT
14 | once | TRBJ2-7 | NA | TRBV2 | CARGRTGSSYEQYF | TGTGCCAGAGGTCGGACGGGGAGCTCCTACGAGCAGTACTTC
16 | once | TRBJ2-7 | TRBD1 | TRBV19 | CASSLLPGQGVYEQYF | TGTGCCAGTAGTCTCCTCCCCGGACAGGGTGTCTACGAGCAGTACTTC
14 | NA | TRBJ2-7 | NA | TRBV2 | CASSETGMNYEQYF | TGTGCCAGCAGTGAAACGGGAATGAACTACGAGCAGTACTTC
14 | few | TRBJ2-7 | NA | TRBV7-2 | CASSLAHSSYEQYF | TGTGCCAGCAGCTTAGCGCACAGCTCCTACGAGCAGTACTTC
11 | NA | TRBJ2-5 | NA | TRBV11-2 | CASSPGETQYF | TGTGCCAGCAGCCCGGGAGAGACCCAGTACTTC
12 | NA | TRBJ1-1 | NA | TRBV30 | CAGGQGLTEAFF | TGTGCCGGAGGTCAGGGGCTAACTGAAGCTTTCTTT
15 | once | TRBJ2-1 | TRBD2 | TRBV10-3 | CAISVGEGTYNEQFF | TGTGCCATCAGTGTGGGGGAGGGGACCTACAATGAGCAGTTCTTC
14 | NA | TRBJ1-1 | NA | TRBV7-9 | CASSLGGLNTEAFF | TGTGCCAGCAGCTTGGGGGGGCTAAACACTGAAGCTTTCTTT
15 | NA | TRBJ1-1 | TRBD1 | TRBV6-5 | CASSYATGGRTEAFF | TGTGCCAGCAGTTACGCGACAGGGGGCAGGACTGAAGCTTTCTTT
11 | NA | TRBJ1-2 | NA | TRBV29-1 | CSVPGGYGYTF | TGCAGCGTCCCCGGGGGGTATGGCTACACCTTC
18 | NA | TRBJ2-3 | NA | TRBV27 | CASSLSKKGRWGTDTQYF | TGTGCCAGCAGTTTATCGAAAAAGGGGAGGTGGGGCACAGATACGCAGTATTTT
15 | NA | TRBJ1-6 | TRBD1 | TRBV2 | CASTSDRVNNSPLHF | TGTGCCAGCACCTCCGACAGGGTGAATAATTCACCCCTCCACTTT
14 | NA | TRBJ1-2 | NA | TRBV5-1 | CASSLDGGISGYTF | TGCGCCAGCAGCTTGGACGGAGGGATATCCGGCTACACCTTC
13 | few | TRBJ2-3 | NA | TRBV9 | CASSSPRADTQYF | TGTGCCAGCAGCTCTCCCCGGGCAGATACGCAGTATTTT
15 | once | TRBJ2-1 | TRBD2 | TRBV27 | CASSPGGRPGGEQFF | TGTGCCAGCAGCCCAGGCGGGAGGCCCGGGGGTGAGCAGTTCTTC
17 | NA | TRBJ1-1 | NA | TRBV7-9 | CASSHPRSGATNTEAFF | TGTGCCAGCAGCCACCCCCGATCAGGGGCGACGAACACTGAAGCTTTCTTT
14 | NA | TRBJ2-7 | TRBD1 | TRBV5-1 | CASSSGQGNYEQYF | TGCGCCAGCAGCTCGGGACAGGGAAACTACGAGCAGTACTTC
17 | NA | TRBJ2-1 | TRBD2 | TRBV7-9 | CASSLSGTSGPYNEQFF | TGTGCCAGCAGCTTATCAGGGACTAGCGGTCCCTACAATGAGCAGTTCTTC
13 | NA | TRBJ2-2 | NA | TRBV12-3/TRBV12-4 | CASTGLVDGELFF | TGTGCCAGCACGGGGTTGGTGGACGGGGAGCTGTTTTTT
17 | NA | TRBJ2-1 | TRBD2 | TRBV5-5 | CASSLVLAGVGRDEQFF | TGTGCCAGCAGCTTGGTACTAGCGGGAGTGGGGAGGGATGAGCAGTTCTTC
15 | NA | TRBJ1-2 | TRBD1 | TRBV5-6 | CASSRPGTGEYGYTF | TGTGCCAGCAGCCGTCCCGGGACAGGGGAATATGGCTACACCTTC
15 | NA | TRBJ1-2 | NA | TRBV5-4 | CASSLVDGPGGGYTF | TGTGCCAGCAGCTTGGTCGACGGGCCGGGGGGTGGCTACACCTTC
15 | few | TRBJ2-5 | NA | TRBV3-1/TRBV3-2 | CASSHSDSAQETQYF | TGTGCCAGCAGCCACTCGGACAGCGCACAAGAGACCCAGTACTTC
14 | few | TRBJ1-5 | TRBD1 | TRBV7-9 | CASSLEGAWQPQHF | TGTGCCAGCAGCTTAGAGGGGGCCTGGCAGCCCCAGCATTTT
13 | NA | TRBJ1-1 | TRBD1 | TRBV6-5 | CASSPGGGTEAFF | TGTGCCAGCAGTCCAGGGGGCGGAACTGAAGCTTTCTTT
13 | NA | TRBJ2-7 | NA | TRBV19 | CASSSLATYEQYF | TGTGCCAGTAGTAGTCTAGCGACCTACGAGCAGTACTTC